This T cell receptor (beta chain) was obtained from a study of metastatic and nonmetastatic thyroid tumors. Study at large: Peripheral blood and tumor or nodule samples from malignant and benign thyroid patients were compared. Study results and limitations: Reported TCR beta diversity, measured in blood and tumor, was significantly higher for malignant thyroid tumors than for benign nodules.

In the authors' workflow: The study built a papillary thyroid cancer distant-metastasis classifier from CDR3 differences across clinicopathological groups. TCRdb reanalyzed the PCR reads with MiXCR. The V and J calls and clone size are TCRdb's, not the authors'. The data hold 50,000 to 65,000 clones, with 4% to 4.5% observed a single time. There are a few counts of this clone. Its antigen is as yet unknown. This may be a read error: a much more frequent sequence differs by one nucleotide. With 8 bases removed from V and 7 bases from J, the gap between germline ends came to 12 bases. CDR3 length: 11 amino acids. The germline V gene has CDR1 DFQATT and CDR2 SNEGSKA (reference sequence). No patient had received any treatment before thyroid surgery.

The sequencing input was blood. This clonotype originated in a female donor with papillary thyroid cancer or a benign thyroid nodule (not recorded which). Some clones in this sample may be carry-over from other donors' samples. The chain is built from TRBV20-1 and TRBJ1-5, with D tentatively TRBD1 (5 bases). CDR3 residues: CSSGANQPQHF. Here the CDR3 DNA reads TGCAGTTCCGGGGCAAACCAGCCCCAGCATTTT.